Below, 20 T cell receptor beta chains from the same sample are listed, as sequenced in a study of T-cell reconstitution after alpha-beta-depleted transplantation in children. TCRbeta library preparation incorporated unique molecular identifiers. MiXCR, applied by TCRdb to the PCR reads, yields one record per CDR3 protein. The profile shows around 680,000 distinct CDR3 sequences, around a sixth of them singletons. Sequenced here: PBMCs from the stem cell graft donor, sampled from the stem cell graft. These receptors came from a human donor who donated a stem cell graft to a child with acute myeloid leukemia.

The chain has TRBV20-1 and TRBJ2-7; D is uncertain. Trimming left V 4 bases short and J 0 bases short, with 10 bases between. This CDR3 has 13 amino acids. The germline V gene encodes CDR1 DFQATT and CDR2 SNEGSKA (reference sequence). The CDR3 sequence is CSATRASSYEQYV. The CDR3 nucleotides read TGCAGTGCTACTCGGGCGAGCTCCTACGAGCAGTACGTC.

This clonotype has a handful of counts. J is TRBJ2-2 and V is TRBV7-3; TRBD2 matches at 15 bases. The V and J ends lost 5 bases and 5 bases, in that order; junction bases with no gene match: 9. The CDR3 totals 18 residues. In germline, CDR1 is SGHTA, CDR2 FQGTGA. The DNA for the CDR3 is TGTGCCAGCAGCCTGAGGACTAGCGGGGGGGCCTTAACCGGGGAGCTGTTTTTT. Translating it yields CASSLRTSGGALTGELFF.

The V and J genes are TRBV11-2 and TRBJ2-1, with D possibly being TRBD1 or TRBD2 (5 bases each). Trimming removed 3 bases at V and 7 bases at J, with 16 bases between. Germline V gene lookup returns CDR1 SGHAT and CDR2 FQNNGV. The CDR3 length is 15 residues. CDR3 amino acids: CASSFRGTEVNEQFF. CDR3 nucleotides: TGTGCCAGCAGCTTTCGAGGGACGGAGGTGAATGAGCAGTTCTTC. The whole variable domain, filled in from reference TRBV11-2 and TRBJ2-1, reads EAGVAQSPRYKIIEKRQSVAFWCNPISGHATLYWYQQILGQGPKLLIQFQNNGVVDDSQLPKDRFSAERLKGVDSTLKIQPAKLEDSAVYLCASSFRGTEVNEQFFGPGTRLTVL.

The CDR3 nucleotides are TGTGCCTGGAGTCTTGGGACCCGGGGAGCTTTCTTT. It translates to CAWSLGTRGAFF. V and J are TRBV30 and TRBJ1-1; the D gene is possibly TRBD1 (5 bases). Between the trimmed V and J ends, which lost 2 bases and 10 bases, there was a span of 14 bases. The CDR3 runs 12 residues. CDR1 is GTSNPN, CDR2 SVGIG, per germline (reference sequence).

The chain combines TRBV28 with TRBJ1-5; the D is unclear. Germline CDR1 reads MDHEN; CDR2 reads SYDVKM. Trimming took off 5 bases at V and 1 base at J, with 9 bases between the two ends. The CDR3 runs to 14 residues. CDR3 DNA: TGTGCCAGCAGTATCACAGAAAGCAATCAGCCCCAGCATTTT. Translating it yields CASSITESNQPQHF.

The CDR3 here is CATSRRTGTPMNTEAFF. DNA for the CDR3: TGTGCCACCAGCAGAAGGACTGGGACACCTATGAACACTGAAGCTTTCTTT. V and J are TRBV15 and TRBJ1-1, with D perhaps matching TRBD1 (6 bases). There are 17 residues in the CDR3. The V end lost 2 bases, the J end lost 0 bases, and 16 bases lay between the germline ends. Per the germline V gene, CDR1 is LNHNV and CDR2 is YYDKDF (reference sequence).

This clonotype was recorded many times. The chain couples TRBV20-1 to TRBJ2-2; D unresolved. The V end lost 2 bases, the J end lost 3 bases, and 7 bases lay between the germline ends. Looked up from germline, CDR1 is DFQATT and CDR2 is SNEGSKA (reference sequence). The CDR3 has 13 amino acids. CDR3 amino acids: CSARNGHTGELFF. The CDR3, as DNA: TGCAGTGCTAGAAATGGACACACCGGGGAGCTGTTTTTT.

This clonotype was counted between two and nine times. V is TRBV11-2 and J is TRBJ2-1, with 8 bases lining up with TRBD1. Trimming at V came to 3 bases and at J to 13 bases, leaving 8 bases not matched to a gene. CDR1 and CDR2 (germline): SGHAT, FQNNGV. This CDR3 contains 13 residues. CDR3 bases: TGTGCCAGCAGCTTCCCTGGAGCAGGGGGCCAGTTCTTC. Protein: CASSFPGAGGQFF.

The sample holds many counts of this clonotype. This chain joins TRBV4-1 and TRBJ2-1, with unresolved D. V was trimmed by 0 bases and J by 4 bases, leaving 10 bases between them. The CDR3 consists of 15 residues. Germline CDR1 reads MGHRA; CDR2 reads YSYEKL. CDR3 sequence: CASSQDFRRYNEQFF. As DNA, the CDR3 is TGCGCCAGCAGCCAAGATTTTAGGAGATACAATGAGCAGTTCTTC.

This chain joins TRBV30 and TRBJ2-3; D is unclear. CDR3 length: 17 amino acids. Germline CDR1 GTSNPN, CDR2 SVGIG (reference sequence). Trimming pared 1 base from V and 0 bases from J, leaving 17 bases between. In nucleotides, the CDR3 is TGTGCCTGGAGTGGGGCCCGCTCTAGTGCTAGCACAGATACGCAGTATTTT. Its protein is CAWSGARSSASTDTQYF.

This clonotype appeared many times. This chain uses TRBV20-1 with TRBJ1-6; D not resolved. This CDR3 is built from 15 residues. CDR1 is DFQATT, CDR2 SNEGSKA, per germline (reference sequence). V lost 7 bases and J 9 bases, leaving 22 bases between the germline ends. Written as DNA, the CDR3 is TGCAGTGTTCCAGGCATTTGGGAGGGTGGTTCACCCCTCCACTTT. It specifies CSVPGIWEGGSPLHF.

This clonotype has at least ten counts. CDR3 nucleotides: TGTGCCAGAGCGCGGGGGACAGCGAACACCGGGGAGCTGTTTTTT. Amino acids: CARARGTANTGELFF. This sequence joins TRBV6-1 and TRBJ2-2; either TRBD1 or TRBD2 may fit D (7 bases each). Trimming took 9 bases from V and 0 from J, leaving 14 bases between them. The V gene's germline CDR1 is MNHNS and CDR2 SASEGT. The CDR3 runs to 15 residues.

The chain employs TRBV2 and TRBJ1-3; TRBD1 is a possible D gene (5 bases). This CDR3 spans 13 amino acids. Germline V gene sequence: CDR1 SNHLY, CDR2 FYNNEI. The V and J ends lost 7 bases and 1 base respectively, with 8 bases between them. CDR3 sequence (DNA): TGTGCCAGCAAGACAGATTCTGGAAACACCATATATTTT. Protein sequence: CASKTDSGNTIYF.

This clonotype has a count of ten or more. Sequence at one end of the junction differs from germline and may be a read error. The V call is TRBV6-5, the J call TRBJ2-7; 7 bases map to TRBD1. CDR1 and CDR2 from the germline V gene are MNHEY and SVGAGI. The CDR3 is 11 amino acids. CDR3 protein: CASSPGQEWHF. CDR3 in DNA: TGTGCCAGCAGTCCAGGACAGGAATGGCACTTC.

V and J are TRBV2 and TRBJ1-5; D unresolved. The CDR3 length is 12 residues. Trimming pared 1 base from V and 7 bases from J, leaving 5 bases between. Germline V gene data show CDR1 as SNHLY and CDR2 as FYNNEI. The chain's CDR3 is CASSEVGQPQHF. DNA for the CDR3: TGTGCCAGCAGTGAAGTTGGCCAGCCCCAGCATTTT. The full variable domain, in which reference TRBV2 and TRBJ1-5 provide the parts outside the CDR3, is EPEVTQTPSHQVTQMGQEVILRCVPISNHLYFYWYRQILGQKVEFLVSFYNNEISEKSEIFDDQFSVERPDGSNFTLKIRSTKLEDSAMYFCASSEVGQPQHFGDGTRLSIL.

The V call is TRBV7-9, the J call TRBJ2-2; TRBD1 aligns across 8 bases. Germline V gives CDR1 SEHNR, CDR2 FQNEAQ (reference sequence). The ends lost 8 bases at V and 5 bases at J; junction bases unmatched: 7. The CDR3 is 14 amino acids. The CDR3 nucleotides are TGTGCCAGCGACGCAGGGGGCTTGACCGGGGAGCTGTTTTTT. It is translated as CASDAGGLTGELFF.

The rearrangement uses TRBV12-3 or TRBV12-4 and TRBJ2-3; weak D call: TRBD1 (5 bases). Trimming pared 4 bases from V and 2 bases from J, leaving 13 bases between. This CDR3 has 15 residues. CDR3 bases: TGTGCCAGCAGTTCAGGGTTTTGGGCCACAGATACGCAGTATTTT. Amino acid sequence: CASSSGFWATDTQYF.

This clonotype occurred many times. This rearrangement joins TRBV20-1 to TRBJ2-5; D could derive from TRBD1 or TRBD2 (5 bases each). V was pared by 3 bases and J by 0 bases, with 11 bases between. Germline values: CDR1 DFQATT, CDR2 SNEGSKA (reference sequence). The CDR3 loop spans 14 amino acids. The CDR3 is CSARGELYQETQYF. The CDR3 DNA is TGCAGTGCTAGGGGGGAGCTGTACCAAGAGACCCAGTACTTC.

Ten or more counts support this clonotype. The CDR3 nucleotides are TGTGCCAGCGCCTCGCGGCCTACAGGGGCTCACGAGCAGTACTTC. Amino acids: CASASRPTGAHEQYF. The rearrangement joins TRBV5-5 to TRBJ2-7, with 7 bases that match TRBD1. The CDR3 has 15 amino acids. Trimming removed 7 bases from V and 5 bases from J; junction bases left unmatched: 15. Looked up from germline, CDR1 is SGHKS and CDR2 is YYEKEE (reference sequence).

This chain uses TRBV7-2 with TRBJ2-1, with a possible D match to TRBD1 (6 bases). CDR3 length: 16 residues. The germline V gene encodes CDR1 SGHTA and CDR2 FQGNSA. V lost 1 base and J 3 bases, leaving 13 bases between the germline ends. The CDR3 DNA is TGTGCCAGCAGCTTAGTTCCAGGGGCCGGCTACAATGAGCAGTTCTTC. Protein product: CASSLVPGAGYNEQFF.